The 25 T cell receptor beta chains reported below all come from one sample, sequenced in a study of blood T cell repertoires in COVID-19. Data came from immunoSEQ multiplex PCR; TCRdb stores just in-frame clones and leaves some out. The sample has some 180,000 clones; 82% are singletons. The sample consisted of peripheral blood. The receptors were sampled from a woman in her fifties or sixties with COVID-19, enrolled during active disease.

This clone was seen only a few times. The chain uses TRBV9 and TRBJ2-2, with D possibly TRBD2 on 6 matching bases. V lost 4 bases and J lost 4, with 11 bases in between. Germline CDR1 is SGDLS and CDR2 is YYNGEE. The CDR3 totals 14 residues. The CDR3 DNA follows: TGTGCCAGCAGCCTACGGGACTTCACCGGGGAGCTGTTTTTT. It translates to CASSLRDFTGELFF.

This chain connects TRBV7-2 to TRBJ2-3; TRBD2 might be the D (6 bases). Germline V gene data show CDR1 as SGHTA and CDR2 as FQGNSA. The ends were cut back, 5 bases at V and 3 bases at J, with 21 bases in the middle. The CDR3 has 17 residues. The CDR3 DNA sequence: TGTGCCAGCAGCGGCGGGACTCCCTCGGGGGTGACAGATACGCAGTATTTT. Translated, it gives CASSGGTPSGVTDTQYF. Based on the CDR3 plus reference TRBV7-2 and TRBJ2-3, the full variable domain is GAGVSQSPSNKVTEKGKDVELRCDPISGHTALYWYRQSLGQGLEFLIYFQGNSAPDKSGLPSDRFSAERTGGSVSTLTIQRTQQEDSAVYLCASSGGTPSGVTDTQYFGPGTRLTVL.

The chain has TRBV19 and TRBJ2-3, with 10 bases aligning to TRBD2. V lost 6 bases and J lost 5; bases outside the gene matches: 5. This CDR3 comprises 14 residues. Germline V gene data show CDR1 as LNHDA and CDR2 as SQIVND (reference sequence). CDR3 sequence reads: CASSSLAGIDTQYF. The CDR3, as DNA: TGTGCCAGTAGCTCACTAGCGGGAATAGATACGCAGTATTTT.

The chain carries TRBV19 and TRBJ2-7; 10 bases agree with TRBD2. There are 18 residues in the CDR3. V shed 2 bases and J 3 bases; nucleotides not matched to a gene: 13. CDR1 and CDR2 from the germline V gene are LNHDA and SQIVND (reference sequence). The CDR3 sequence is CASSIRVPASGSSYEQYF. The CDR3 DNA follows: TGTGCCAGTAGTATAAGAGTACCCGCTAGCGGGAGTAGCTACGAGCAGTACTTC.

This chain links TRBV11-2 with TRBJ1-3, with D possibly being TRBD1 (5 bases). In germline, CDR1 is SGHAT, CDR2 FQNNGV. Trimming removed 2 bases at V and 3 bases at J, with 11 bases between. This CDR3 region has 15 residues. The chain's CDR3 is CASSLNPGGGNTIYF. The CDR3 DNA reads TGTGCCAGCAGCTTAAACCCGGGGGGTGGAAACACCATATATTTT.

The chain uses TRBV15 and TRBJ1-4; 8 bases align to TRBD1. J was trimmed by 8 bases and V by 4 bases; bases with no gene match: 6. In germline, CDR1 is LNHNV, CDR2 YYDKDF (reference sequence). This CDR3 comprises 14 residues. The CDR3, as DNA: TGTGCCACCAGCACCCAGGGGGCGTGGGAAAAACTGTTTTTT. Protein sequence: CATSTQGAWEKLFF.

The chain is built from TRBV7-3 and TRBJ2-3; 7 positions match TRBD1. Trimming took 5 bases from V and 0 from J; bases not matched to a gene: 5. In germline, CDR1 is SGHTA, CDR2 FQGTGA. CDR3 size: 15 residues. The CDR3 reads CASSIRGQSTDTQYF. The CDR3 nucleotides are TGTGCCAGCAGCATAAGGGGACAGAGCACAGATACGCAGTATTTT.

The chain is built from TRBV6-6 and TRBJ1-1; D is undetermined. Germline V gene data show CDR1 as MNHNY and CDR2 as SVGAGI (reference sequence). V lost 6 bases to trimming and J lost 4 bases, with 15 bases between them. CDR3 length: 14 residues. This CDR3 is CASSKQTLGTEAFF. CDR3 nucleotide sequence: TGTGCCAGCAGCAAGCAGACACTGGGCACTGAAGCTTTCTTT.

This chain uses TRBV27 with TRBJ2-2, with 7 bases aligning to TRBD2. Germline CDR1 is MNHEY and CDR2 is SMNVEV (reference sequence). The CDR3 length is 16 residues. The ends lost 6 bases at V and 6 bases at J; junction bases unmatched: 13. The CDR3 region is CASRRSGTLYSGELFF. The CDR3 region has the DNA TGTGCCAGCAGGAGGAGCGGGACTCTGTATTCCGGGGAGCTGTTTTTT.

CDR3 coding DNA: TGTGCCAGCAGCCCCCGGGGCGGGGGCACTGAAGCTTTCTTT. Its protein product is CASSPRGGGTEAFF. The rearrangement links TRBV5-6 to TRBJ1-1, with D tentatively TRBD1 (5 bases). Germline CDR1 and CDR2: SGHDT and YYEEEE. Trimming left V 4 bases short and J 4 bases short, with 14 bases between. The CDR3 has 14 amino acids.

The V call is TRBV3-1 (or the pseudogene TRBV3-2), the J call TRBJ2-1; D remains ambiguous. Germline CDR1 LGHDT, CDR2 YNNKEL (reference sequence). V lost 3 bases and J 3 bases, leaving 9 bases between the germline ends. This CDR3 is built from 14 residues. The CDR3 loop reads CASSQLRDYNEQFF. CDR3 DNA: TGTGCCAGCAGCCAGCTAAGAGACTACAATGAGCAGTTCTTC.

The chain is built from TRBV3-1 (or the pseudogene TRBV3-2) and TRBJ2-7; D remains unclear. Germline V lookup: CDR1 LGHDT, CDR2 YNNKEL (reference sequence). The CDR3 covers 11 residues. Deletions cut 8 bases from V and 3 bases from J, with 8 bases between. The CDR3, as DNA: TGTGCCAGCCAAGGAGTCTACGAGCAGTACTTC. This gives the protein CASQGVYEQYF.

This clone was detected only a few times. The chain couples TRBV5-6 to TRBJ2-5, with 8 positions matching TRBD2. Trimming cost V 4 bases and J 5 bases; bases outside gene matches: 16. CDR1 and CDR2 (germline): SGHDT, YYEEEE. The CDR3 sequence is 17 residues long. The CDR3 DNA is TGTGCCAGCAGCAAATACTCCGGGACCCGGGGGGGGGAGACCCAGTACTTC. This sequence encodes CASSKYSGTRGGETQYF.

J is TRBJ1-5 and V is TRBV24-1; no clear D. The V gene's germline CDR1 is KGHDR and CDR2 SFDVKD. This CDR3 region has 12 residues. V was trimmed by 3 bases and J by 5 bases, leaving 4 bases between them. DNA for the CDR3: TGTGCCACCAGTGATCCCGATCAGCCCCAGCATTTT. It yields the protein CATSDPDQPQHF.

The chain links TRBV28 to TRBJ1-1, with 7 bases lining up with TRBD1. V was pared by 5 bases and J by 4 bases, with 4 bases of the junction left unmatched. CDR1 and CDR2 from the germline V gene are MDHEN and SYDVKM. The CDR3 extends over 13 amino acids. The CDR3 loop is CASSPGGITEAFF. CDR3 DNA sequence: TGTGCCAGCAGTCCAGGGGGTATCACTGAAGCTTTCTTT.

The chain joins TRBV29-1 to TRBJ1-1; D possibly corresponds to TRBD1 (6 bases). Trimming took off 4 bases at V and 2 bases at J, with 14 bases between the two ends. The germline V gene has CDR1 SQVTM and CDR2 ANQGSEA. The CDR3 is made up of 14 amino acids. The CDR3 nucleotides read TGCAGCGTTGGACTCTGGGACATTAACACTGAAGCTTTCTTT. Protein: CSVGLWDINTEAFF.

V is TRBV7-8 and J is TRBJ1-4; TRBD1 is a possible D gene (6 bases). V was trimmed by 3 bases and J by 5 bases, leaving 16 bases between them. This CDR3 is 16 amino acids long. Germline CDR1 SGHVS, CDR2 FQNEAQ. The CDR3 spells CASSFGQGGSNEKLFF. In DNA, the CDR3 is TGTGCCAGCAGCTTCGGTCAAGGGGGATCAAATGAAAAACTGTTTTTT.

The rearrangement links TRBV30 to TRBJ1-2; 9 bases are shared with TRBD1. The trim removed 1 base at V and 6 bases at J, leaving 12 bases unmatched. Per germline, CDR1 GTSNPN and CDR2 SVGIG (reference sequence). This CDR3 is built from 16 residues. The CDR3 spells CAWSDRGLLGPHGYTF. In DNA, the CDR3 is TGTGCCTGGAGTGACAGGGGGCTCCTAGGACCCCATGGCTACACCTTC. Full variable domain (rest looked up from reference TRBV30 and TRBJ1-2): SQTIHQWPATLVQPVGSPLSLECTVEGTSNPNLYWYRQAAGRGLQLLFYSVGIGQISSEVPQNLSASRPQDRQFILSSKKLLLSDSGFYLCAWSDRGLLGPHGYTFGSGTRLTVV.

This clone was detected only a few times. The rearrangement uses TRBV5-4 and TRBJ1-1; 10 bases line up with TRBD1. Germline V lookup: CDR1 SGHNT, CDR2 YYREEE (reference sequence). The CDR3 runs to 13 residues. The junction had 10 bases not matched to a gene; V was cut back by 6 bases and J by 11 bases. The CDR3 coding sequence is TGTGCCAGCAACTCCCAGACAGGGGGCGATGCTTTCTTT. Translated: CASNSQTGGDAFF.

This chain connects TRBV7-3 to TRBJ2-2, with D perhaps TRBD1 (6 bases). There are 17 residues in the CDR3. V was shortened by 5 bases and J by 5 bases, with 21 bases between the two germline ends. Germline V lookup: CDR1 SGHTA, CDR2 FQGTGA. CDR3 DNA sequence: TGTGCCAGCAGCCGGGCAGGGGAAATGCGTAAGACCGGGGAGCTGTTTTTT. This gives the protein CASSRAGEMRKTGELFF.

The CDR3 protein is CASSTRTSGSYNEQFF. CDR3 bases: TGTGCCAGCAGTACGAGGACTAGCGGGAGTTACAATGAGCAGTTCTTC. The chain carries TRBV6-6 and TRBJ2-1; 13 nucleotides match TRBD2. The CDR3 contains 16 residues. CDR1 MNHNY and CDR2 SVGAGI come from the germline V gene (reference sequence). J was trimmed by 4 bases and V by 5 bases; bases with no gene match: 5.

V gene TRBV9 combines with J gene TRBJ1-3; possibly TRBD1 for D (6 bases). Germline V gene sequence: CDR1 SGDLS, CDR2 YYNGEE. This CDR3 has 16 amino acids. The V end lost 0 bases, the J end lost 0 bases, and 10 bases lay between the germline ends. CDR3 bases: TGTGCCAGCAGCGTAGGTCCACAGGGCTCTGGAAACACCATATATTTT. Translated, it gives CASSVGPQGSGNTIYF.

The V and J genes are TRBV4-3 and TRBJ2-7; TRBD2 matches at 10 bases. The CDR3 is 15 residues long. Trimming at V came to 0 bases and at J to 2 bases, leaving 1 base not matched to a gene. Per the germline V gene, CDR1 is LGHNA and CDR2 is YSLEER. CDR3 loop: CASSQELAGTYEQYF. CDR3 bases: TGCGCCAGCAGCCAAGAACTAGCGGGGACCTACGAGCAGTACTTC.

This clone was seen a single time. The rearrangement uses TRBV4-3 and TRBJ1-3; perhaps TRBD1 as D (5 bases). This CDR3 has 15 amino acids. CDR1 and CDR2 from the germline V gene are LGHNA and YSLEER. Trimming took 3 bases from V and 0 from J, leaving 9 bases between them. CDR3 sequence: CASSQTVFSGNTIYF. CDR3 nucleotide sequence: TGCGCCAGCAGCCAGACAGTTTTCTCTGGAAACACCATATATTTT.

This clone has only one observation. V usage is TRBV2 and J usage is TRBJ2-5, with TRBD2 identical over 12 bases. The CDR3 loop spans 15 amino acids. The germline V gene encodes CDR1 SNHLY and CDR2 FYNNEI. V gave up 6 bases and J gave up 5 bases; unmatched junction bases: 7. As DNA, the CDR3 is TGTGCCAGCAGGAAGACTAGCGGGAGAGCCGAGACCCAGTACTTC. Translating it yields CASRKTSGRAETQYF.